A single sample gave rise to the 14 T cell receptor beta chains below, sequenced in a study of cytomegalovirus exposure and HLA in healthy donors. The PCR had 60 Vbeta and 13 Jbeta primers. Clones were sequenced by immunoSEQ multiplex PCR, and TCRdb holds only the in-frame ones, with some missing. Among roughly 160,000 clones listed, approximately 80% were seen once. Material for sequencing was PBMCs. The source of these receptors is a man aged 25-45 years in good health and CMV-seronegative.

The V and J genes are TRBV28 and TRBJ1-4, with D unclear. Trimming took 3 bases from V and 0 from J, leaving 11 bases between them. The CDR3 is 16 amino acids. Germline loops: CDR1 MDHEN, CDR2 SYDVKM. Here the CDR3 DNA reads TGTGCCAGCAGTTTGGACTCATTAGCAACTAATGAAAAACTGTTTTTT. Translating gives CASSLDSLATNEKLFF.

This chain joins TRBV4-3 and TRBJ1-5, with D unresolved. The CDR3 covers 15 residues. Germline V gene data show CDR1 as LGHNA and CDR2 as YSLEER. Between the trimmed V and J ends, which lost 0 bases and 7 bases, there was a span of 13 bases. CDR3 sequence: CASSQDPRGWQPQHF. The CDR3 DNA follows: TGCGCCAGCAGCCAAGATCCCAGAGGGTGGCAGCCCCAGCATTTT.

This clone was detected only once. V gene TRBV6-5 combines with J gene TRBJ2-7, with 7 bases lining up with TRBD1. V lost 11 bases to trimming and J lost 6 bases; unmatched junction nucleotides: 10. CDR3 length: 12 residues. The germline V gene has CDR1 MNHEY and CDR2 SVGAGI. For the CDR3, the DNA is TGTGCCGCATGGACAGGCACTCTCGAGCAGTACTTC. It encodes CAAWTGTLEQYF.

This clone appeared a single time. CDR3 sequence: CSAQEGPLNEQYF. The CDR3 DNA reads as TGCAGCGCCCAGGAGGGGCCCCTTAACGAGCAGTACTTC. The V gene is TRBV29-1, the J gene TRBJ2-7; D may be TRBD2 (6 bases). Trimming removed 7 bases at V and 5 bases at J, with 18 bases between. Per the germline V gene, CDR1 is SQVTM and CDR2 is ANQGSEA. The CDR3 extends over 13 amino acids.

The gene calls are TRBV27 and TRBJ1-5; D is perhaps TRBD1 (5 bases). The germline CDR1 and CDR2 sequences are MNHEY and SMNVEV (reference sequence). CDR3 length equals 17 residues. V was cut by 0 bases and J by 0 bases, with 12 bases left in between. CDR3 in amino acids: CASSLSRTPYSNQPQHF. The CDR3 DNA reads as TGTGCCAGCAGTTTATCCCGGACACCGTATAGCAATCAGCCCCAGCATTTT.

J is TRBJ1-6 and V is TRBV28; weak D call: TRBD1 (5 bases). The V gene's germline CDR1 is MDHEN and CDR2 SYDVKM. Trimming pared 4 bases from V and 9 bases from J, leaving 16 bases between. The CDR3 spans 15 residues. The DNA for the CDR3 is TGTGCCAGCAGTTACGGGGGAAATTCGGGTTCACCCCTCCACTTT. This codes for CASSYGGNSGSPLHF.

The rearrangement joins TRBV4-1 to TRBJ1-2; D gene ambiguous. The V end lost 1 base, the J end lost 4 bases, and 10 bases lay between the germline ends. The CDR3 covers 14 residues. Per the germline V gene, CDR1 is MGHRA and CDR2 is YSYEKL. CDR3 amino acids: CASSQVKESYGYTF. CDR3 nucleotide sequence: TGCGCCAGCAGCCAAGTAAAGGAGTCCTATGGCTACACCTTC.

The chain uses TRBV5-1 and TRBJ1-6; D is perhaps TRBD1 (5 bases). Germline V gives CDR1 SGHRS, CDR2 YFSETQ. There are 16 residues in the CDR3. Trimming removed 0 bases from V and 6 bases from J, with 13 bases in between. The CDR3 nucleotides read TGCGCCAGCAGCTTGGGGCCCCCGGGGGGTAATTCACCCCTCCACTTT. This gives the protein CASSLGPPGGNSPLHF.

The chain is built from TRBV19 and TRBJ2-5; D may be TRBD2 (5 bases). The ends were cut back, 5 bases at V and 2 bases at J, with 12 bases in the middle. The germline V gene encodes CDR1 LNHDA and CDR2 SQIVND (reference sequence). CDR3 length: 14 amino acids. CDR3 region: CASSPPGRQETQYF. CDR3 bases: TGTGCCAGTAGTCCCCCGGGAAGGCAAGAGACCCAGTACTTC.

This sequence joins TRBV30 and TRBJ2-3; possibly TRBD2 for D (7 bases). V was trimmed by 4 bases and J by 4 bases, leaving 15 bases between them. The CDR3 sequence is 14 residues long. Germline V gene lookup returns CDR1 GTSNPN and CDR2 SVGIG (reference sequence). The CDR3 DNA sequence: TGTGCCTGGACGCCAGGGGCGGGAGCAGATACGCAGTATTTT. Protein sequence: CAWTPGAGADTQYF.

The chain has TRBV28 and TRBJ2-2; 11 bases map to TRBD2. In germline, CDR1 is MDHEN, CDR2 SYDVKM. The CDR3 totals 18 residues. V dropped 8 bases and J dropped 4; count of bases not matched to a gene: 15. DNA for the CDR3: TGTGCCAGCCACGGGCGCACCCCGGGACTAGCGGTCACCGGGGAGCTGTTTTTT. Translation gives CASHGRTPGLAVTGELFF.

The gene calls are TRBV29-1 and TRBJ1-3, with a tentative D call TRBD1 (5 bases). This CDR3 comprises 13 residues. V lost 6 bases and J 0 bases, leaving 9 bases between the germline ends. From germline, CDR1 is SQVTM and CDR2 ANQGSEA. The CDR3 bases are TGCAGCGTGGGACTTTCCTCTGGAAACACCATATATTTT. The encoded protein is CSVGLSSGNTIYF.

The genes are TRBV7-3 and TRBJ2-5, with D hard to call. The CDR3 runs to 13 residues. Germline V gene lookup returns CDR1 SGHTA and CDR2 FQGTGA. V lost 3 bases, J lost 5 bases, and 10 bases lay in between. The CDR3 spells CASSLTPRETQYF. CDR3 coding DNA: TGTGCCAGCAGCTTGACACCCCGGGAGACCCAGTACTTC. Together with reference TRBV7-3 and TRBJ2-5, the CDR3 gives the full variable domain: GAGVSQTPSNKVTEKGKYVELRCDPISGHTALYWYRQSLGQGPEFLIYFQGTGAADDSGLPNDRFFAVRPEGSVSTLKIQRTERGDSAVYLCASSLTPRETQYFGPGTRLLVL.

This clone was observed once. The chain recombines TRBV6-5 with TRBJ2-7; no definite D call. The V gene's germline CDR1 is MNHEY and CDR2 SVGAGI. The CDR3 has 14 amino acids. V dropped 0 bases and J dropped 2 bases, with 8 bases sitting between them. The CDR3 coding sequence is TGTGCCAGCAGTTACTCGGGCAGAGCCTACGAGCAGTACTTC. Amino acids: CASSYSGRAYEQYF.